Listed below are T cell receptor beta chains from one sample, sequenced in a study of blood T cell repertoires in COVID-19. The table came from immunoSEQ multiplex PCR; TCRdb's copy has only in-frame clones and leaves some out. The table records approximately 200,000 clones, about four fifths of them present only once. The specimen was PBMCs or T cells enriched from blood (not recorded which). Receptor source: a man in his forties or fifties who had recovered from COVID-19. Each CDR3 is given without its conserved first and last residue. The D gene is left open where the match is weak. Clone size is shown for a subset of rows, as once, few, many or a class of expanded clone.

j_call v_call d_call clone_size cdr3_aa
TRBJ1-5 TRBV4-2 - - ASSQGISAGQPQH
TRBJ1-5 TRBV12-3/TRBV12-4 - - AIKQGGQPQH
TRBJ1-5 TRBV29-1 TRBD1 - SAGTANQPQH
TRBJ1-6 TRBV4-3 - few ASSQGPQGSSYNSPLH
TRBJ2-2 TRBV27 TRBD1 - ASSRNRGTGELF
TRBJ2-5 TRBV6-5 - once ASSYRGNAQETQY
TRBJ1-1 TRBV6-5 - - ASSYSWGRSNTEAF
TRBJ2-7 TRBV19 TRBD2 once ASALAGGLRDEQY
TRBJ1-2 TRBV30 - - ALDKKDSNYGYT
TRBJ2-7 TRBV7-9 TRBD1 - ASSLADDRGYEQY
TRBJ1-2 TRBV5-4 TRBD1 - ASSTGTGGDYGYT
TRBJ1-5 TRBV4-1 TRBD1 - ASSQAQGGQPQH
TRBJ1-1 TRBV18 - - ASSPSLGGLGTEAF
TRBJ1-1 TRBV4-2 TRBD1 - ASSQEGTGRFRTEAF
TRBJ1-4 TRBV27 - - ASSLSEGSLSTNEKLF
TRBJ1-3 TRBV5-1 - - ASSLQGSGNTIY
TRBJ1-2 TRBV5-1 TRBD1 once ASRPDRGPRGYT
TRBJ2-7 TRBV7-9 TRBD1 - ASSLANAGTGVFYEQY
TRBJ1-4 TRBV5-6 - - ASSLSRVGYGEKLF
TRBJ1-6 TRBV6-5 - - ASSSTFRPNSPLH
TRBJ1-2 TRBV28 TRBD1 - ASSLMGTGITYGYT
TRBJ2-7 TRBV24-1 - - ATSDLSRDEQY
TRBJ1-6 TRBV6-2/TRBV6-3 - few ASSSWAGQNSPLH
TRBJ2-1 TRBV6-5 TRBD1 - ASSHGQGAYNEQF
TRBJ2-3 TRBV2 - - ASKLVRADTQY
TRBJ1-5 TRBV28 TRBD1 - ASSLSRGYNQPQH
TRBJ1-1 TRBV2 - - ASSLRSMNTEAF
TRBJ1-1 TRBV9 - - ASSASWTLTEAF
TRBJ1-6 TRBV6-4 TRBD1 - ASTQKTGLSNSPLH
TRBJ1-1 TRBV6-6 - - ASSNFNTEAF
TRBJ1-5 TRBV24-1 TRBD1 few ATMGQGGNQPQH
TRBJ1-2 TRBV4-3 TRBD1 - ASSQGDRYGYT
TRBJ2-3 TRBV19 TRBD2 - ASSIRASGGSSTDTQY
TRBJ1-2 TRBV10-1 - - ASSETTNYGYT
TRBJ1-3 TRBV3-1/TRBV3-2 - - ASSQVEGNTIY
TRBJ1-5 TRBV11-3 - once ASSLVVGSLAGNQPQH
TRBJ1-2 TRBV7-2 TRBD1 - ASSLRGTGYVGYT
TRBJ2-7 TRBV15 TRBD1 - ATSQDRVYEQY
TRBJ2-2 TRBV10-3 - - AIGERVANTGELF
TRBJ2-2 TRBV3-1/TRBV3-2 - - ASSQVADTGELF
TRBJ2-1 TRBV3-1/TRBV3-2 TRBD2 - ASSKLAGAYNEQF
TRBJ1-6 TRBV7-2 - - ASRLMYSLNSPLH
TRBJ1-5 TRBV19 - - ASSIHGSSNQPQH
TRBJ2-1 TRBV9 TRBD2 - ASRDSGGTYNEQF
TRBJ1-4 TRBV10-2 TRBD1 - ASSQTGSQTNEKLF
TRBJ1-6 TRBV28 - - ASSDSDNSPLH
TRBJ1-5 TRBV6-2/TRBV6-3 TRBD1 - ASSYGTGSGQPQH
TRBJ2-5 TRBV2 TRBD2 - ASSRTSGGAKVETQY
TRBJ1-1 TRBV9 TRBD1 - ASSVATWGGQGTEAF
TRBJ2-3 TRBV6-5 TRBD2 - ARLPSGGTDTQY
TRBJ2-3 TRBV5-1 TRBD1 - ASSSGTGGAFTDTQY
TRBJ2-7 TRBV27 - - ASIYLGDEQY
TRBJ1-2 TRBV6-2/TRBV6-3 - - ASSYETNYGYT